Following are 5 T cell receptor beta chains from one sample sequenced in a study of a mutant IDH1 vaccine in newly diagnosed glioma. Sample time point: week 47, end of study. Each dose delivered 300 ug of mutant IDH1 20-mer peptide subcutaneously with imiquimod. Here immunoSEQ multiplex PCR was the method, and the copy in TCRdb shows in-frame clones only, minus some. The table has 30,000 to 45,000 clones, about 81% seen once. No antigen is known for these receptors. Material: PBMCs, obtained from a glioma patient whose treatment included an IDH1 peptide vaccine. These receptors were obtained from a man in his forties with glioma.

This clone is a singleton in its sample. Here the CDR3 DNA reads TGTGCCAGTACCGGGACGGACAATGGGGGCGAGCAGTACTTC. Translating it yields CASTGTDNGGEQYF. The chain joins TRBV19 to TRBJ2-7; the D gene could be TRBD1 or TRBD2 (5 bases each). Germline values: CDR1 LNHDA, CDR2 SQIVND (reference sequence). V was shortened by 7 bases and J by 6 bases, with 19 bases between the two germline ends. The CDR3 is 14 amino acids.

The CDR3 DNA follows: TGCAGCGCCGCGACAGGGGGCATCTCTGAAGCTTTCTTT. Its translation: CSAATGGISEAFF. The rearrangement links TRBV29-1 to TRBJ1-1; 10 positions match TRBD1. J lost 6 bases, V lost 7 bases, and 8 bases had no gene match. Per germline, CDR1 SQVTM and CDR2 ANQGSEA. The CDR3 spans 13 residues.

This clone has a handful of counts. The chain combines TRBV20-1 with TRBJ2-7, with D unresolved. CDR1 is DFQATT, CDR2 SNEGSKA, per germline (reference sequence). The CDR3 is 11 residues long. Trimming took 1 base from V and 4 from J, leaving 5 bases between them. CDR3 loop: CSARGGYEQYF. The CDR3 nucleotides are TGCAGTGCTAGAGGAGGTTACGAGCAGTACTTC.

This clone has a handful of counts. This chain links TRBV6-1 with TRBJ2-2; no clear D gene. Germline V gives CDR1 MNHNS, CDR2 SASEGT. V lost 10 bases and J lost 5, with 11 bases in between. The CDR3 is 12 amino acids. Here the CDR3 DNA reads TGTGCCATACAAACTGGGACCGGGGAGCTGTTTTTT. Translation: CAIQTGTGELFF.

The chain recombines TRBV7-9 with TRBJ1-2; weak D call: TRBD1 (6 bases). Germline V CDR1 and CDR2: SEHNR, FQNEAQ (reference sequence). The V end was cut by 5 bases, the J end by 0 bases, with 7 bases between. CDR3 length equals 13 residues. In nucleotides, the CDR3 is TGTGCCAGCAGCGACAGGACTAACTATGGCTACACCTTC. This codes for CASSDRTNYGYTF.